This T cell receptor (beta chain) was obtained from a study of T cells in Graves' hyperthyroidism and ophthalmopathy. Germline values: CDR1 SQVTM, CDR2 ANQGSEA. The CDR3 is made up of 13 amino acids. Trimming left V 4 bases short and J 0 bases short, with 10 bases between. This clonotype was seen at least ten times. Amplification targeted TCR beta CDR3 regions from RNA transcripts. In the first-round RT-PCR of the TCR CDR3, the HTBI primer set was used. MiXCR was run by TCRdb on the multiplex PCR reads, yielding one entry per CDR3 protein. Of 600,000 or so distinct CDR3 sequences detected, approximately 14% appear once; the ten largest clones hold 9.5% to 15%.

The clonotype comes from a woman aged 50 to 65 with Graves' ophthalmopathy. Material for sequencing was blood. V is TRBV29-1 and J is TRBJ2-7; no firm D call. CDR3 sequence (DNA): TGCAGCGTTGTGGGCAGAATCTCCTACGAGCAGTACTTC. Its translation is CSVVGRISYEQYF.